The 6 T cell receptor beta chains given below trace back to one sample, sequenced in a study of blood T cell repertoires in COVID-19. Sequencing used immunoSEQ multiplex PCR; TCRdb keeps in-frame clones, though not all of them. This sample has about 140,000 clones, with 65% to 85% found just once. The sequencing input was peripheral blood. Receptors were obtained from a woman aged 60-75 years with acute or convalescent COVID-19.

The genes are TRBV4-2 and TRBJ2-1, with D perhaps TRBD1 (6 bases). The germline V and J ends were trimmed by 3 bases and 9 bases, with 18 bases remaining between them. The germline V gene encodes CDR1 LGHNA and CDR2 YNFKEQ. The CDR3 runs to 15 residues. Here the CDR3 reads CASSQRQAALLEQFF. CDR3 nucleotide sequence: TGTGCCAGCAGCCAGCGACAGGCGGCCCTCCTTGAGCAGTTCTTC.

J is TRBJ2-3 and V is TRBV19; TRBD1 might be the D (6 bases). Per germline, CDR1 LNHDA and CDR2 SQIVND (reference sequence). This CDR3 region has 15 residues. Deletions cut 4 bases from V and 6 bases from J, with 17 bases between. The CDR3 coding sequence is TGTGCCAGTAGTAGAGGTAGTTGGGGGCTGGATACGCAGTATTTT. This sequence encodes CASSRGSWGLDTQYF.

V usage is TRBV6-5 and J usage is TRBJ1-4; a possible D gene is TRBD1 (6 bases). The ends were cut back, 1 base at V and 7 bases at J, with 10 bases in the middle. The CDR3 is made up of 14 amino acids. Germline-derived CDR1 and CDR2 are MNHEY and SVGAGI. The CDR3 bases are TGTGCCAGCAGTTACTTTATGACAGGTGAAAAACTGTTTTTT. Translated, it gives CASSYFMTGEKLFF.

The chain carries TRBV5-4 and TRBJ1-6, with TRBD1 identical over 9 bases. In germline, CDR1 is SGHNT, CDR2 YYREEE (reference sequence). Trimming cost V 3 bases and J 6 bases; bases outside gene matches: 13. The length of the CDR3 is 18 residues. The CDR3 nucleotides are TGTGCCAGCAGCTCTTTCCGGGACAGGGCTACTACTAATTCACCCCTCCACTTT. Translating gives CASSSFRDRATTNSPLHF.

The V gene is TRBV27, the J gene TRBJ1-6; TRBD1 aligns across 8 bases. Germline loops: CDR1 MNHEY, CDR2 SMNVEV (reference sequence). CDR3 length: 14 residues. With V trimmed by 6 bases and J by 4 bases, 2 bases remained unmatched. CDR3 DNA sequence: TGTGCCAGCAGCGACAGGGGATATAATTCACCCCTCCACTTT. This sequence encodes CASSDRGYNSPLHF.

V and J are TRBV5-1 and TRBJ2-3; D gene unclear. The germline CDR1 and CDR2 sequences are SGHRS and YFSETQ. Trimming removed 2 bases at V and 1 base at J, with 8 bases between. CDR3 size: 14 residues. The CDR3 sequence: CASSFKSGTDTQYF. The CDR3 coding sequence is TGCGCCAGCAGCTTTAAGAGCGGCACAGATACGCAGTATTTT.